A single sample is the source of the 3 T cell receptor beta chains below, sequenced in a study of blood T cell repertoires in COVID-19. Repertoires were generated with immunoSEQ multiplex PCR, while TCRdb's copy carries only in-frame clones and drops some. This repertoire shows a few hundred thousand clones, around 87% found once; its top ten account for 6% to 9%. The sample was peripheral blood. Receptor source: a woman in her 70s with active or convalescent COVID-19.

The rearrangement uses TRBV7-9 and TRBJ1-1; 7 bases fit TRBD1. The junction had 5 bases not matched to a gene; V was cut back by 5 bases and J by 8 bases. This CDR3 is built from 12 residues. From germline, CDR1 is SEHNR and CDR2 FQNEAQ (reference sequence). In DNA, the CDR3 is TGTGCCAGCAGCCAGGGACAGCGGGAAGCTTTCTTT. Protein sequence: CASSQGQREAFF.

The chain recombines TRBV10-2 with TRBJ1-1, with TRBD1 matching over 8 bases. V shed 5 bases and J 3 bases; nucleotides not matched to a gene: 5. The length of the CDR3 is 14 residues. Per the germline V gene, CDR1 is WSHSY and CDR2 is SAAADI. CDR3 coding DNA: TGCGCCAGCAGTTCAAACAGGGGGGACACTGAAGCTTTCTTT. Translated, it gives CASSSNRGDTEAFF.

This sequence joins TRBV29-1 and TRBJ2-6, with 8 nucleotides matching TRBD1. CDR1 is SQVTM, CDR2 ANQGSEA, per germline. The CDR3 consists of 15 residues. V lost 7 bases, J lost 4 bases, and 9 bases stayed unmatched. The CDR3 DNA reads TGCAGCGCCCAACCAGGGGGCTCAGGGGCCAACGTCCTGACTTTC. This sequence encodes CSAQPGGSGANVLTF.